Following are 30 T cell receptor beta chains from one sample sequenced in a study of T cell changes during pregnancy in multiple sclerosis. The repertoire was sequenced with immunoSEQ multiplex PCR; TCRdb's copy has only in-frame clones and lacks some. There are nearly 80,000 clones in the sample; approximately 92% occur only once, and about 0.22% lies in the top ten. Sequencing was performed on CD4+ T cells from peripheral blood mononuclear cells, taken before pregnancy. The receptor source for this set is a female donor with multiple sclerosis, enrolled in a pregnancy study.

CDR3 amino acids: CASSPVQGSGNTIYF. The CDR3 coding sequence is TGTGCCAGCTCACCGGTACAGGGGAGCGGAAACACCATATATTTT. This chain uses TRBV18 with TRBJ1-3, with TRBD1 matching 7 bases. CDR1 is KGHSH and CDR2 is LQKENI in the germline V gene. J lost 4 bases, V lost 3 bases, and 6 bases had no gene match. This CDR3 spans 15 amino acids.

This chain joins TRBV6-1 and TRBJ2-3, with a weak D call TRBD2 (5 bases). The CDR3 extends over 14 amino acids. The germline V and J ends were trimmed by 6 bases and 0 bases, with 10 bases remaining between them. Germline CDR1 reads MNHNS; CDR2 reads SASEGT. CDR3 in amino acids: CASSRAESTDTQYF. CDR3 DNA: TGTGCCAGCAGCCGAGCGGAAAGCACAGATACGCAGTATTTT.

The chain joins TRBV5-1 to TRBJ2-1, with D perhaps matching TRBD1 (6 bases). Trimming took off 4 bases at V and 4 bases at J, with 9 bases between the two ends. The CDR3 is 13 amino acids. Germline loops: CDR1 SGHRS, CDR2 YFSETQ. The CDR3 DNA follows: TGCGCCAGCAGCATTGGGACATACAATGAGCAGTTCTTC. This codes for CASSIGTYNEQFF.

The V and J genes are TRBV30 and TRBJ1-5, with a tentative D call TRBD1 (5 bases). CDR1 and CDR2 from the germline V gene are GTSNPN and SVGIG (reference sequence). Trimming shortened V by 0 bases and J by 1 base, and 16 bases separated the two germline ends. The CDR3 totals 17 residues. The CDR3 loop reads CAWSVSLGQLSNQPQHF. The CDR3 nucleotides read TGTGCCTGGAGTGTAAGTCTGGGGCAGTTGAGCAATCAGCCCCAGCATTTT.

The chain combines TRBV2 with TRBJ2-1; no clear D. The CDR3 consists of 12 residues. Looked up from germline, CDR1 is SNHLY and CDR2 is FYNNEI. The V end was cut by 5 bases, the J end by 10 bases, with 12 bases between. The CDR3 DNA is TGTGCCAGCAGTTCCAAATTGCGGGAGCAGTTCTTC. Translated: CASSSKLREQFF.

The chain employs TRBV18 and TRBJ2-7; 8 nucleotides align to TRBD1. The ends lost 4 bases at V and 2 bases at J; junction bases unmatched: 13. The CDR3 runs to 17 residues. The germline gives CDR1 KGHSH, CDR2 LQKENI. In nucleotides, the CDR3 is TGTGCCAGCTCACTCACTGGGACAGGTATGAGTCCCTACGAGCAGTACTTC. It codes for CASSLTGTGMSPYEQYF.

The CDR3 sequence: CASQMANTEAFF. In DNA form, the CDR3 reads TGTGCCAGCCAGATGGCGAACACTGAAGCTTTCTTT. This chain links TRBV14 with TRBJ1-1; D remains unclear. The CDR3 spans 12 residues. V dropped 8 bases and J dropped 1 base, with 8 bases sitting between them. Germline assignment: CDR1 SGHDN and CDR2 FVKESK.

The rearrangement uses TRBV27 and TRBJ2-1; TRBD2 is a possible D gene (5 bases). The ends were cut back, 6 bases at V and 5 bases at J, with 20 bases in the middle. Germline values: CDR1 MNHEY, CDR2 SMNVEV (reference sequence). The CDR3 loop spans 16 amino acids. The CDR3, as DNA: TGTGCCAGCAGCCCTATAAGTGAGCGGTTAAACAATGAGCAGTTCTTC. Translating it yields CASSPISERLNNEQFF.

This rearrangement joins TRBV19 to TRBJ2-1; perhaps TRBD2 as D (6 bases). The CDR3 has 16 amino acids. Germline CDR1 reads LNHDA; CDR2 reads SQIVND (reference sequence). V lost 2 bases and J 8 bases, leaving 19 bases between the germline ends. The DNA of the CDR3 is TGTGCCAGTAGTATATTCTCGGGGGTTACTATATATGAGCAGTTCTTC. Translation gives CASSIFSGVTIYEQFF.

This clone was observed once. V is TRBV5-1 and J is TRBJ2-2, with D possibly being TRBD2 (5 bases). Germline-derived CDR1 and CDR2 are SGHRS and YFSETQ. V lost 3 bases to trimming and J lost 6 bases, with 18 bases between them. CDR3 size: 16 residues. CDR3 sequence reads: CASSSSGVEVAGELFF. The DNA of the CDR3 is TGCGCCAGCAGCTCGTCTGGGGTGGAGGTGGCCGGGGAGCTGTTTTTT.

Worth noting for this clone: One end of the junction varies from germline; a read error may be responsible. The chain combines TRBV19 with TRBJ1-5, with D hard to call. The germline V gene has CDR1 LNHDA and CDR2 SQIVND (reference sequence). The CDR3 is 16 residues long. This CDR3 reads CASSLMDSYSNQLQHF. DNA for the CDR3: TGTGCCAGTAGTCTCATGGACTCTTATAGCAATCAGCTCCAGCATTTT.

The CDR3 reads CASSTGTGVLGYTF. CDR3 nucleotides: TGTGCCAGCAGTACCGGGACAGGGGTTTTGGGCTACACCTTC. The chain is built from TRBV6-5 and TRBJ1-2, with 10 nucleotides matching TRBD1. The germline V gene has CDR1 MNHEY and CDR2 SVGAGI. V lost 5 bases to trimming and J lost 8 bases; unmatched junction nucleotides: 8. The CDR3 has 14 residues.

The CDR3 loop reads CASSRDLNTEAFF. In nucleotides, the CDR3 is TGCGCCAGCAGCCGGGACTTGAACACTGAAGCTTTCTTT. The chain links TRBV5-1 to TRBJ1-1; possible D gene TRBD1, 5 bases. The CDR3 has 13 amino acids. Germline CDR1 reads SGHRS; CDR2 reads YFSETQ. V lost 4 bases to trimming and J lost 0 bases, with 7 bases between them. The complete variable domain, with remaining parts taken from reference TRBV5-1 and TRBJ1-1, reads KAGVTQTPRYLIKTRGQQVTLSCSPISGHRSVSWYQQTPGQGLQFLFEYFSETQRNKGNFPGRFSGRQFSNSRSEMNVSTLELGDSALYLCASSRDLNTEAFFGQGTRLTVV.

The V and J genes are TRBV5-1 and TRBJ2-5; 10 nucleotides align to TRBD2. V shed 4 bases and J 1 base; nucleotides not matched to a gene: 4. The germline V gene encodes CDR1 SGHRS and CDR2 YFSETQ. This CDR3 region has 15 residues. CDR3 sequence (DNA): TGCGCCAGCAGCCAACTAGCGGGGACCCAAGAGACCCAGTACTTC. It specifies CASSQLAGTQETQYF.

This rearrangement joins TRBV28 to TRBJ2-7; 11 bases are shared with TRBD1. The CDR3 spans 13 residues. Germline V gene data show CDR1 as MDHEN and CDR2 as SYDVKM. V was pared by 7 bases and J by 7 bases, with 6 bases of the junction left unmatched. DNA for the CDR3: TGTGCCAGCACCGGACAGGGGGCAAGGGAGCAGTACTTC. Amino acid sequence: CASTGQGAREQYF.

The chain carries TRBV15 and TRBJ1-4, with unresolved D. Looked up from germline, CDR1 is LNHNV and CDR2 is YYDKDF (reference sequence). The CDR3 length is 16 residues. Trimming stripped 0 bases from V and 8 bases from J, with 16 bases between. CDR3 region: CATSRDPAGSGEKLFF. The CDR3 coding sequence is TGTGCCACCAGCAGAGATCCAGCCGGGTCCGGGGAAAAACTGTTTTTT.

V gene TRBV6-5 combines with J gene TRBJ1-6; 7 bases align to TRBD1. The germline V gene has CDR1 MNHEY and CDR2 SVGAGI. Trimming at V came to 2 bases and at J to 8 bases, leaving 6 bases not matched to a gene. The CDR3 length is 15 residues. DNA of the CDR3: TGTGCCAGCAGTTACACAGGGGCGGGCCATTCACCCCTCCACTTT. Translation gives CASSYTGAGHSPLHF.

This rearrangement joins TRBV7-2 to TRBJ2-2; TRBD2 agrees at 11 bases. Germline V CDR1 and CDR2: SGHTA, FQGNSA. Trimming removed 6 bases from V and 4 bases from J; junction bases left unmatched: 7. The CDR3 has 16 residues. Written as DNA, the CDR3 is TGTGCCAGCAGTAGTAGCGGGGGGGCCGCCACCGGGGAGCTGTTTTTT. Amino acid sequence: CASSSSGGAATGELFF. Full variable domain (missing parts from reference TRBV7-2 and TRBJ2-2): GAGVSQSPSNKVTEKGKDVELRCDPISGHTALYWYRQSLGQGLEFLIYFQGNSAPDKSGLPSDRFSAERTGGSVSTLTIQRTQQEDSAVYLCASSSSGGAATGELFFGEGSRLTVL.

The chain carries TRBV2 and TRBJ2-5; 8 positions match TRBD2. J lost 5 bases, V lost 4 bases, and 9 bases had no gene match. The length of the CDR3 is 15 residues. The germline gives CDR1 SNHLY, CDR2 FYNNEI. In nucleotides, the CDR3 is TGTGCCAGCAGTGTCCCGGGACTAGGGGGGGAGACCCAGTACTTC. It codes for CASSVPGLGGETQYF.

The rearrangement joins TRBV30 to TRBJ1-4; maybe TRBD1 (5 bases). Germline V gene sequence: CDR1 GTSNPN, CDR2 SVGIG (reference sequence). This CDR3 has 13 amino acids. The germline V and J ends were trimmed by 0 bases and 14 bases, with 16 bases remaining between them. The CDR3 DNA follows: TGTGCCTGGAGTGTAGCTGGGGCTTCTCGTCTGTTTTTT. It yields the protein CAWSVAGASRLFF.

The rearrangement uses TRBV9 and TRBJ1-1; 7 bases are a match to TRBD1. This CDR3 is 14 amino acids long. Germline-derived CDR1 and CDR2 are SGDLS and YYNGEE. V was clipped by 2 bases and J by 4 bases; unmatched bases: 5. In DNA, the CDR3 is TGTGCCAGCAGCGTCGACCACAGGGGCACTGAAGCTTTCTTT. This gives the protein CASSVDHRGTEAFF.

The gene calls are TRBV9 and TRBJ1-4; perhaps TRBD1 as D (5 bases). The V and J ends lost 0 bases and 7 bases respectively, with 13 bases between them. The germline V gene encodes CDR1 SGDLS and CDR2 YYNGEE. The CDR3 is 15 amino acids. The DNA for the CDR3 is TGTGCCAGCAGCGTAGCGGCAGGGTTAGGTGAAAAACTGTTTTTT. It yields the protein CASSVAAGLGEKLFF.

The V and J genes are TRBV21-1 and TRBJ2-3; TRBD1 is the table's D call and was not checked against the DNA. TRBV21-1 is a pseudogene segment. The CDR3 is 19 amino acids. CDR3 in amino acids: CASSKEEAGGNPSTDTQYF. The CDR3 DNA is TGTGCCAGCAGCAAAGAGGAGGCAGGGGGCAATCCTAGCACAGATACGCAGTATTTT.

This chain joins TRBV19 and TRBJ2-3; TRBD2 agrees at 13 bases. The junction had 9 bases not matched to a gene; V was cut back by 8 bases and J by 1 base. The germline CDR1 and CDR2 sequences are LNHDA and SQIVND (reference sequence). The CDR3 is made up of 17 amino acids. The CDR3 protein is CASGETSGGHGTDTQYF. CDR3 coding DNA: TGTGCCAGTGGCGAGACTAGCGGGGGGCATGGCACAGATACGCAGTATTTT.

The chain carries TRBV7-2 and TRBJ1-1; D is undetermined. V was cut by 1 base and J by 2 bases, with 8 bases left in between. The CDR3 totals 14 residues. Germline-derived CDR1 and CDR2 are SGHTA and FQGNSA. The chain's CDR3 is CASSLGGANTEAFF. In DNA form, the CDR3 reads TGTGCCAGCAGCTTAGGGGGAGCTAACACTGAAGCTTTCTTT.

V is TRBV5-1 and J is TRBJ2-7; D might be TRBD2 (7 bases). Looked up from germline, CDR1 is SGHRS and CDR2 is YFSETQ. Between the trimmed V and J ends, which lost 4 bases and 0 bases, there was a span of 17 bases. The CDR3 loop spans 16 amino acids. DNA for the CDR3: TGCGCCAGCAGCAGGGGGGGGGCAGTAAACTCCTACGAGCAGTACTTC. Its translation is CASSRGGAVNSYEQYF. The full variable domain, completed using reference TRBV5-1 and TRBJ2-7, is KAGVTQTPRYLIKTRGQQVTLSCSPISGHRSVSWYQQTPGQGLQFLFEYFSETQRNKGNFPGRFSGRQFSNSRSEMNVSTLELGDSALYLCASSRGGAVNSYEQYFGPGTRLTVT.

This clone was counted between two and nine times. The chain employs TRBV2 and TRBJ2-5; D gene ambiguous. The V end lost 4 bases, the J end lost 6 bases, and 3 bases lay between the germline ends. Germline V gives CDR1 SNHLY, CDR2 FYNNEI. The CDR3 length is 10 residues. CDR3 sequence: CASSAKTQYF. The DNA of the CDR3 is TGTGCCAGCAGTGCCAAGACCCAGTACTTC.

J is TRBJ1-2 and V is TRBV7-7; the D gene is possibly TRBD1 (5 bases). This CDR3 is 14 amino acids long. CDR1 and CDR2 from the germline V gene are SSHAT and FNYEAQ (reference sequence). V lost 11 bases and J 2 bases, leaving 18 bases between the germline ends. In DNA form, the CDR3 reads TGTGCCGGACCTAACCGGGACTCCAACTATGGCTACACCTTC. This sequence encodes CAGPNRDSNYGYTF.

This sequence joins TRBV2 and TRBJ1-6; TRBD1 agrees at 10 bases. In germline, CDR1 is SNHLY, CDR2 FYNNEI. The trim removed 9 bases at V and 7 bases at J, leaving 9 bases unmatched. This CDR3 has 15 residues. CDR3 nucleotides: TGTGCCAGTAAAAGGGACAGGGGACCGAATTCACCCCTCCACTTT. Its translation is CASKRDRGPNSPLHF.

The chain has TRBV19 and TRBJ2-1, with a tentative D call TRBD2 (5 bases). Germline-derived CDR1 and CDR2 are LNHDA and SQIVND (reference sequence). Between the trimmed V and J ends, which lost 6 bases and 0 bases, there was a span of 9 bases. This CDR3 has 14 residues. CDR3 nucleotide sequence: TGTGCCAGTAGCCGAGAGGGCTCCTACAATGAGCAGTTCTTC. Its protein is CASSREGSYNEQFF.